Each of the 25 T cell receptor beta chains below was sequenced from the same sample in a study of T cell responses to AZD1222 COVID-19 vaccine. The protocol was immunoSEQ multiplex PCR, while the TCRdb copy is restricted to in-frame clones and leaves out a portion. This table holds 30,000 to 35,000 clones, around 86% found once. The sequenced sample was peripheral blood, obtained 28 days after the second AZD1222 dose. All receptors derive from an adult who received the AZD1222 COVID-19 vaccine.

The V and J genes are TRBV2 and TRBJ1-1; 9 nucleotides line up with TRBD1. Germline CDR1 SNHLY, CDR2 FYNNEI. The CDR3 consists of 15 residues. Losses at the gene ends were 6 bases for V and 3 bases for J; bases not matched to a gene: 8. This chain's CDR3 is CASSQQGASDTEAFF. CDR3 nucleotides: TGTGCCAGCAGCCAACAGGGGGCGTCGGACACTGAAGCTTTCTTT.

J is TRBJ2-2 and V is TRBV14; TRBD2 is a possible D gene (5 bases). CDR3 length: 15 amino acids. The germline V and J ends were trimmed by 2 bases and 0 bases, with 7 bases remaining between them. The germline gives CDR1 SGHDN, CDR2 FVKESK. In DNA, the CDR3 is TGTGCCAGCAGCCAAAAACTAGCGAACACCGGGGAGCTGTTTTTT. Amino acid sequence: CASSQKLANTGELFF. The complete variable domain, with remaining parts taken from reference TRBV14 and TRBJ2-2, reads EAGVTQFPSHSVIEKGQTVTLRCDPISGHDNLYWYRRVMGKEIKFLLHFVKESKQDESGMPNNRFLAERTGGTYSTLKVQPAELEDSGVYFCASSQKLANTGELFFGEGSRLTVL.

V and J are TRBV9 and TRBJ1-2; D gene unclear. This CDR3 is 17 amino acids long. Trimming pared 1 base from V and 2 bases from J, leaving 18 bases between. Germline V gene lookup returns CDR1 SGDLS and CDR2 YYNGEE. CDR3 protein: CASSVIPSRGKNYGYTF. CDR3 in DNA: TGTGCCAGCAGCGTAATCCCCTCCCGTGGGAAGAACTATGGCTACACCTTC. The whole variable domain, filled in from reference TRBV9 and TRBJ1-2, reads DSGVTQTPKHLITATGQRVTLRCSPRSGDLSVYWYQQSLDQGLQFLIQYYNGEERAKGNILERFSAQQFPDLHSELNLSSLELGDSALYFCASSVIPSRGKNYGYTFGSGTRLTVV.

CDR3 DNA sequence: TGTGCCAGTAATCAGGGGGCCGGTGGCACCGGGGAGCTGTTTTTT. This translates into CASNQGAGGTGELFF. This chain links TRBV19 with TRBJ2-2; TRBD1 matches 8 bases. The germline V gene encodes CDR1 LNHDA and CDR2 SQIVND (reference sequence). The CDR3 totals 15 residues. The J segment lost 4 bases and the V segment lost 7 bases, leaving 8 bases of the junction unmatched. Combining the CDR3 with reference TRBV19 and TRBJ2-2 gives the whole variable domain DGGITQSPKYLFRKEGQNVTLSCEQNLNHDAMYWYRQDPGQGLRLIYYSQIVNDFQKGDIAEGYSVSREKKESFPLTVTSAQKNPTAFYLCASNQGAGGTGELFFGEGSRLTVL.

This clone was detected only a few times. CDR3 amino acids: CASSIQDIGGELFF. The CDR3 coding sequence is TGTGCCAGTAGTATCCAGGATATAGGGGGGGAGCTGTTTTTT. V gene TRBV19 combines with J gene TRBJ2-2; D gene uncertain. This CDR3 comprises 14 residues. The V and J ends lost 3 bases and 8 bases respectively, with 13 bases between them. Germline V CDR1 and CDR2: LNHDA, SQIVND (reference sequence).

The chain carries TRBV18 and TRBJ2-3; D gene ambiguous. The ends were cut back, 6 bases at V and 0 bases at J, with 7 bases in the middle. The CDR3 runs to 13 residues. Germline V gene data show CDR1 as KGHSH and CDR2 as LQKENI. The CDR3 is CASSPASTDTQYF. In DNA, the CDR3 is TGTGCCAGCTCCCCCGCTAGCACAGATACGCAGTATTTT.

The CDR3 bases are TGTGCCTGGAGCGGGCACGGCTACAATGAGCAGTTCTTC. Translated: CAWSGHGYNEQFF. The chain has TRBV30 and TRBJ2-1; no clear D gene. The CDR3 contains 13 residues. Trimming cost V 3 bases and J 3 bases, with 9 bases left between them. CDR1 and CDR2 from the germline V gene are GTSNPN and SVGIG (reference sequence).

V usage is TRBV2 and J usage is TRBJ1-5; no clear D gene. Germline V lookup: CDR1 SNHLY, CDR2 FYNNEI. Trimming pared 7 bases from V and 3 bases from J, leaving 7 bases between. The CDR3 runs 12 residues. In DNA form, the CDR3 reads TGTGCCAGCACGAGGGACAATCAGCCCCAGCATTTT. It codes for CASTRDNQPQHF. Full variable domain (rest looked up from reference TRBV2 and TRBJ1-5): EPEVTQTPSHQVTQMGQEVILRCVPISNHLYFYWYRQILGQKVEFLVSFYNNEISEKSEIFDDQFSVERPDGSNFTLKIRSTKLEDSAMYFCASTRDNQPQHFGDGTRLSIL.

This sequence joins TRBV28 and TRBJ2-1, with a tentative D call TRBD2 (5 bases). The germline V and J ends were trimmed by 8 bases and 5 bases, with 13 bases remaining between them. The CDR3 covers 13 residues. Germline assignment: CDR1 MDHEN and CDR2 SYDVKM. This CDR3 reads CASGLRTDNEQFF. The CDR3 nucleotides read TGTGCCAGCGGTCTCCGGACTGACAATGAGCAGTTCTTC. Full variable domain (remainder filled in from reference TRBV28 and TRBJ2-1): DVKVTQSSRYLVKRTGEKVFLECVQDMDHENMFWYRQDPGLGLRLIYFSYDVKMKEKGDIPEGYSVSREKKERFSLILESASTNQTSMYLCASGLRTDNEQFFGPGTRLTVL.

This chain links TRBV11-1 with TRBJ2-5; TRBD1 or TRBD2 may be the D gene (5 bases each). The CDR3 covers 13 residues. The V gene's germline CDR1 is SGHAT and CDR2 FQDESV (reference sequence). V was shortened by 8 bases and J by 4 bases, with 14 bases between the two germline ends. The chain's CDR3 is CASLRDRGETQYF. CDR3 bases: TGTGCCAGCCTCAGGGACCGTGGAGAGACCCAGTACTTC.

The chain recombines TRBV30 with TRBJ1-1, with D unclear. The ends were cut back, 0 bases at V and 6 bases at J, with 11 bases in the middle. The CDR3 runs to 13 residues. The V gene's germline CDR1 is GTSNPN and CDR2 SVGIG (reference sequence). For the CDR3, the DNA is TGTGCCTGGAGTGTAACCCCGTGGCCTGAAGCTTTCTTT. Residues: CAWSVTPWPEAFF. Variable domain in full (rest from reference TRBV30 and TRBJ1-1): SQTIHQWPATLVQPVGSPLSLECTVEGTSNPNLYWYRQAAGRGLQLLFYSVGIGQISSEVPQNLSASRPQDRQFILSSKKLLLSDSGFYLCAWSVTPWPEAFFGQGTRLTVV.

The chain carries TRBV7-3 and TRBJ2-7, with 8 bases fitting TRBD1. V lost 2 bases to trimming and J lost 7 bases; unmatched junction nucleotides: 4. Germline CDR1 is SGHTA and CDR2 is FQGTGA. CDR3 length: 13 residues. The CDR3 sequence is CASSLRQGREQYF. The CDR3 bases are TGTGCCAGCAGCTTACGACAGGGGAGGGAGCAGTACTTC.

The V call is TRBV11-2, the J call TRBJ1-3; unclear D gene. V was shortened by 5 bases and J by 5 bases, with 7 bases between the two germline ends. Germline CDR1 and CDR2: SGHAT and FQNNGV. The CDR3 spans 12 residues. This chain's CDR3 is CASSRTRNTIYF. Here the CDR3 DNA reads TGTGCCAGCAGCCGTACAAGAAACACCATATATTTT.

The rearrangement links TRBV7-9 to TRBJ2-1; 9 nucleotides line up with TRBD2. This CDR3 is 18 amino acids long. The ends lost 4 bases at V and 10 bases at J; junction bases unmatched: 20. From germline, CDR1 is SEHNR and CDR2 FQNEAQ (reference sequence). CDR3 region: CASSSQPHSGGRAHEQFF. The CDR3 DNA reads TGTGCCAGCAGCTCACAACCGCATAGCGGGGGCAGGGCCCACGAGCAGTTCTTC.

The CDR3 sequence is CASSVVGSGSGDTQYF. CDR3 DNA sequence: TGTGCCAGCAGCGTAGTCGGTAGCGGGAGTGGAGATACGCAGTATTTT. The chain couples TRBV9 to TRBJ2-3; 9 nucleotides agree with TRBD2. CDR3 length: 16 amino acids. V shed 0 bases and J 5 bases; nucleotides not matched to a gene: 7. Germline values: CDR1 SGDLS, CDR2 YYNGEE.

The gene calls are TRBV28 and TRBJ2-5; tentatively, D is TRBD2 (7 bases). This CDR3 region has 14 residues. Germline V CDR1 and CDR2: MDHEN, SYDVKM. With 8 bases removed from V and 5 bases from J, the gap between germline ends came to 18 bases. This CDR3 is CASGKGGESETQYF. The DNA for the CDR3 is TGTGCCAGCGGAAAGGGGGGGGAGTCCGAGACCCAGTACTTC.

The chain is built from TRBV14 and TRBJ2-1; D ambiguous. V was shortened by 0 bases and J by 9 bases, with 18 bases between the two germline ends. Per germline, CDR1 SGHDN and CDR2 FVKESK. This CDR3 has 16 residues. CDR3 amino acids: CASSQDGEGPNGEQFF. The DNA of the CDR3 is TGTGCCAGCAGCCAAGATGGGGAAGGGCCGAACGGTGAGCAGTTCTTC.

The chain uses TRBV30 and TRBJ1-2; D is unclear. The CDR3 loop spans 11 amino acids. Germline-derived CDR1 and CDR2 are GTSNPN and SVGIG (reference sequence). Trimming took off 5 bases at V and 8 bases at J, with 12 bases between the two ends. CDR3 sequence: CAWGTIGGYTF. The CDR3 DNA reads TGTGCCTGGGGAACGATAGGGGGCTACACCTTC.

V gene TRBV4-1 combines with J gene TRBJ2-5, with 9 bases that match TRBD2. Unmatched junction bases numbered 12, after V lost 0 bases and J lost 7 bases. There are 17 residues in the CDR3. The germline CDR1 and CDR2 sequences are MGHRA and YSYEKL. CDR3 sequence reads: CASSQEFYGGGAGTQYF. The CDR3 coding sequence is TGCGCCAGCAGCCAAGAGTTCTATGGCGGGGGGGCTGGGACCCAGTACTTC.

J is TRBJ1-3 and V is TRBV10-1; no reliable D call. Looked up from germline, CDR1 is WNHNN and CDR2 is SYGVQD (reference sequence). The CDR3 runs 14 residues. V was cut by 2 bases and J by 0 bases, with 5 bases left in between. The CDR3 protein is CASSEAASGNTIYF. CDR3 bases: TGCGCCAGCAGTGAGGCCGCCTCTGGAAACACCATATATTTT.

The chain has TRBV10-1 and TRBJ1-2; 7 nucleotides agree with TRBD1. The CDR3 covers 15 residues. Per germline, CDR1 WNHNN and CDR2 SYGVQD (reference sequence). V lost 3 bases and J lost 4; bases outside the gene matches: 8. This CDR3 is CASSDSQTGSYGYTF. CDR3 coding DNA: TGCGCCAGCAGTGATTCCCAGACAGGGAGCTATGGCTACACCTTC.

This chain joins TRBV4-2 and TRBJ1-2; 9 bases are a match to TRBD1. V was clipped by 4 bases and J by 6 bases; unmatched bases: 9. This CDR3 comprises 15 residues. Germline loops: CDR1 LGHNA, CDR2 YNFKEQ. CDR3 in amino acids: CASSLFTGGGNGYTF. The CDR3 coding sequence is TGTGCCAGCAGCCTTTTTACAGGGGGCGGCAATGGCTACACCTTC.

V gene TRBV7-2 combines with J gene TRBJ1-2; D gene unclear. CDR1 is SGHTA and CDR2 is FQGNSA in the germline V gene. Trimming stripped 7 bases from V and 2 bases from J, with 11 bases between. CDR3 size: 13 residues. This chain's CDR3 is CASKPGANYGYTF. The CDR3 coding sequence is TGTGCCAGCAAGCCGGGAGCAAACTATGGCTACACCTTC.

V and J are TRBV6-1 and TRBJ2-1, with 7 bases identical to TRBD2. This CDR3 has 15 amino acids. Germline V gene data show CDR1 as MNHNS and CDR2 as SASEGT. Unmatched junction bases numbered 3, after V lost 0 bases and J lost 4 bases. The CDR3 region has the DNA TGTGCCAGCAGTGAAGCTCGGGGGGTGTACAATGAGCAGTTCTTC. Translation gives CASSEARGVYNEQFF.

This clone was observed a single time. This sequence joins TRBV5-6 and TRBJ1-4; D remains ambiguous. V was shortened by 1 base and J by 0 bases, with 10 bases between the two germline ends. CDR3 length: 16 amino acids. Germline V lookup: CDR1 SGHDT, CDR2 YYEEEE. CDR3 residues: CASSLFRSATNEKLFF. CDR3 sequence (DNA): TGTGCCAGCAGCTTGTTTAGGTCAGCAACTAATGAAAAACTGTTTTTT.